Each of the 26 T cell receptor beta chains below was sequenced from the same sample in a study of blood T cells in healthy people across ages. For the second PCR, which ran for roughly 6 to 12 cycles, a sample-barcoded 5' primer and a J-beta primer mix were used. MiXCR was run by TCRdb on the 5' RACE reads, yielding one entry per CDR3 protein. The sample includes over a million distinct CDR3 sequences, approximately 43% of them seen just once. Input material: blood. The receptors come from a woman younger than 35 in good health.

The chain carries TRBV7-2 and TRBJ1-2; D is perhaps TRBD1 (5 bases). Trimming removed 4 bases at V and 2 bases at J, with 14 bases between. The CDR3 loop spans 15 amino acids. Germline lookup yields CDR1 SGHTA and CDR2 FQGNSA. CDR3 nucleotides: TGTGCCAGCAGCTCCCCCGCGCGGGGGAACTATGGCTACACCTTC. Translation: CASSSPARGNYGYTF.

The chain couples TRBV12-3 or TRBV12-4 to TRBJ2-6; 11 bases fit TRBD1. The V gene end was trimmed by 5 bases and the J gene end by 0 bases; junction bases not matched to a gene: 9. This CDR3 comprises 19 residues. This CDR3 reads CASSRKPGTGGSGANVLTF. The DNA for the CDR3 is TGTGCCAGCAGTCGAAAACCCGGGACAGGGGGCTCTGGGGCCAACGTCCTGACTTTC.

This clonotype was seen ten or more times. The V call is TRBV12-3 or TRBV12-4, the J call TRBJ1-4, with D perhaps TRBD1 (5 bases). Trimming stripped 3 bases from V and 8 bases from J, with 7 bases between. This CDR3 spans 12 amino acids. Here the CDR3 reads CASSFRGEKLFF. The DNA of the CDR3 is TGTGCCAGCAGTTTTCGGGGCGAAAAACTGTTTTTT.

The chain uses TRBV6-1 and TRBJ2-1, with D perhaps matching TRBD1 or TRBD2 (5 bases each). The CDR3 runs 14 residues. V was pared by 11 bases and J by 1 base, with 15 bases between. From germline, CDR1 is MNHNS and CDR2 SASEGT. CDR3 sequence: CAGLGRPSYNEQFF. For the CDR3, the DNA is TGTGCCGGTCTGGGACGCCCGTCCTACAATGAGCAGTTCTTC.

V gene TRBV13 combines with J gene TRBJ2-7, with D tentatively TRBD1 or TRBD2 (5 bases each). This CDR3 has 13 residues. V dropped 8 bases and J dropped 3 bases, with 14 bases sitting between them. Germline CDR1 is PRHDT and CDR2 is FYEKMQ (reference sequence). The CDR3 region is CASAGGGGYEQYF. In nucleotides, the CDR3 is TGTGCCAGCGCTGGGGGTGGAGGCTACGAGCAGTACTTC.

CDR3 residues: CAIRGTGTSGSSSTDTQYF. The CDR3, as DNA: TGTGCCATCAGGGGGACCGGGACTAGCGGATCATCTAGCACAGATACGCAGTATTTT. The chain joins TRBV10-3 to TRBJ2-3, with 11 bases matching TRBD2. This CDR3 contains 19 residues. Germline V gene sequence: CDR1 ENHRY, CDR2 SYGVKD. With V trimmed by 6 bases and J by 0 bases, 14 bases remained unmatched.

This sequence joins TRBV28 and TRBJ2-3; 9 bases are a match to TRBD1. V lost 3 bases and J lost 2; bases outside the gene matches: 9. Germline CDR1 reads MDHEN; CDR2 reads SYDVKM. The CDR3 contains 17 residues. The CDR3 protein is CASSLGQGWGTTDTQYF. The CDR3 DNA sequence: TGTGCCAGCAGTTTGGGACAGGGTTGGGGGACCACAGATACGCAGTATTTT. Based on the CDR3 plus reference TRBV28 and TRBJ2-3, the full variable domain is DVKVTQSSRYLVKRTGEKVFLECVQDMDHENMFWYRQDPGLGLRLIYFSYDVKMKEKGDIPEGYSVSREKKERFSLILESASTNQTSMYLCASSLGQGWGTTDTQYFGPGTRLTVL.

This chain connects TRBV29-1 to TRBJ2-1; 7 nucleotides match TRBD2. Matching the DNA end better, TRBJ2-7 makes the J call doubtful. CDR3 length equals 16 residues. Germline V gene data show CDR1 as SQVTM and CDR2 as ANQGSEA. As DNA, the CDR3 is TGCAGCGTTGAAGATTTCGGTCTAGCGGCCTACAATGAGCAGTACTTC. Amino acids: CSVEDFGLAAYNEQYF.

The V call is TRBV5-1, the J call TRBJ2-5, with D perhaps TRBD2 (6 bases). The CDR3 has 15 residues. V lost 10 bases and J 2 bases, leaving 21 bases between the germline ends. Germline-derived CDR1 and CDR2 are SGHRS and YFSETQ. CDR3 loop: CAGSRLASEQETQYF. CDR3 nucleotides: TGCGCCGGCTCCCGTTTGGCTAGCGAACAAGAGACCCAGTACTTC.

This clonotype has more than one count but fewer than ten. This chain joins TRBV7-3 and TRBJ1-1; D is ambiguous. Trimming took off 2 bases at V and 4 bases at J, with 8 bases between the two ends. CDR3 size: 13 residues. Germline CDR1 SGHTA, CDR2 FQGTGA. The CDR3 region has the DNA TGTGCCAGCAGCTTAGGACCCTTCACTGAAGCTTTCTTT. This codes for CASSLGPFTEAFF.

This clonotype was observed many times. The V call is TRBV29-1, the J call TRBJ2-3; TRBD1 is a possible D gene (7 bases). CDR3 length: 13 amino acids. Germline V gives CDR1 SQVTM, CDR2 ANQGSEA. Trimming removed 6 bases at V and 2 bases at J, with 12 bases between. The CDR3: CSVGGQNTDTQYF. The CDR3 bases are TGCAGCGTCGGGGGACAGAACACAGATACGCAGTATTTT.

This chain links TRBV7-2 with TRBJ1-5; D not certain. The CDR3 is 15 residues long. CDR1 is SGHTA and CDR2 is FQGNSA in the germline V gene. V was clipped by 5 bases and J by 4 bases, with 15 bases between them. The CDR3 here is CASSPGGETNQPQHF. The CDR3 nucleotides are TGTGCCAGCAGCCCCGGCGGCGAAACTAATCAGCCCCAGCATTTT.

This clonotype was seen a handful of times. The CDR3 DNA is TGTGCCTGGAGGGTTCGAACAGATACGCAGTATTTT. Protein product: CAWRVRTDTQYF. The V gene is TRBV30, the J gene TRBJ2-3, with no clear D. Germline V CDR1 and CDR2: GTSNPN, SVGIG (reference sequence). This CDR3 is 12 amino acids long. Trimming shortened V by 3 bases and J by 3 bases, and 7 bases separated the two germline ends.

This rearrangement joins TRBV6-5 to TRBJ1-2; D is undetermined. Per germline, CDR1 MNHEY and CDR2 SVGAGI. V lost 2 bases and J 8 bases, leaving 15 bases between the germline ends. This CDR3 contains 14 residues. In nucleotides, the CDR3 is TGTGCCAGCAGTTACACCGGGCCCCGGAGCGGCTACACCTTC. Translation gives CASSYTGPRSGYTF.

This chain uses TRBV6-2 or TRBV6-3 with TRBJ2-5; D perhaps matches TRBD1 (6 bases). V was pared by 2 bases and J by 10 bases, with 11 bases between. The V gene's germline CDR1 is MNHEY and CDR2 SVGEGT. The CDR3 consists of 12 residues. The CDR3 DNA follows: TGTGCCAGCAGTTACCCGGACAGCGACCAGTACTTC. It encodes CASSYPDSDQYF.

This clonotype was seen more than once but under ten times. The CDR3 region is CASSDRVFGYTF. The CDR3 region has the DNA TGTGCCAGCAGCGACAGGGTGTTCGGCTACACCTTC. The V gene is TRBV5-6, the J gene TRBJ1-2; 7 bases match TRBD1. Germline CDR1 and CDR2: SGHDT and YYEEEE. The CDR3 is 12 residues long. Germline trimming cut 4 bases from V and 8 bases from J; bases unmatched to any gene: 5.

The chain carries TRBV7-9 and TRBJ1-3; D gene uncertain. CDR3 size: 15 residues. Germline V gene sequence: CDR1 SEHNR, CDR2 FQNEAQ (reference sequence). Trimming cost V 2 bases and J 2 bases, with 10 bases left between them. The CDR3 DNA follows: TGTGCCAGCAGCTTACGTGCGGGGACTGGAAACACCATATATTTT. Translated, it gives CASSLRAGTGNTIYF. The full variable domain, with the rest looked up from reference TRBV7-9 and TRBJ1-3, is DTGVSQNPRHKITKRGQNVTFRCDPISEHNRLYWYRQTLGQGPEFLTYFQNEAQLEKSRLLSDRFSAERPKGSFSTLEIQRTEQGDSAMYLCASSLRAGTGNTIYFGEGSWLTVV.

This clonotype was recorded only once. A much larger clone is a single base away; this may be a read error. The CDR3 here is CASGPSPAVENTEAFF. The CDR3 DNA reads as TGTGCCAGCGGTCCCAGCCCCGCGGTAGAGAACACTGAAGCTTTCTTT. J is TRBJ1-1 and V is TRBV28; no clear D gene. Germline CDR1 is MDHEN and CDR2 is SYDVKM. The V gene lost 8 bases and the J gene lost 1 base, with 20 bases spanning the gap. The CDR3 contains 16 residues.

This clonotype occurred a few times. J is TRBJ2-1 and V is TRBV2, with TRBD2 matching 9 bases. Trimming cost V 4 bases and J 10 bases; bases outside gene matches: 8. Germline values: CDR1 SNHLY, CDR2 FYNNEI. This CDR3 comprises 14 residues. This CDR3 reads CASSVLAGVSEQFF. The DNA for the CDR3 is TGTGCCAGCAGTGTTTTAGCGGGAGTAAGCGAGCAGTTCTTC.

V gene TRBV5-1 combines with J gene TRBJ2-4; the match to TRBD2 covers 12 bases. The J call may be incorrect, as the DNA end agrees better with TRBJ2-7. CDR3 length: 15 amino acids. In germline, CDR1 is SGHRS, CDR2 YFSETQ. The CDR3 bases are TGCGCCAGCAGCCCCAAGACTAGCGGGGGTTACGAGCAGTACTTC. Protein sequence: CASSPKTSGGYEQYF.

The CDR3 coding sequence is TGCAGTGCAGCCCGGCGGGGGAACACCGGGGAGCTGTTTTTT. Encoded protein: CSAARRGNTGELFF. The chain employs TRBV20-1 and TRBJ2-2; tentatively, D is TRBD2 (6 bases). The CDR3 totals 14 residues. The germline gives CDR1 DFQATT, CDR2 SNEGSKA (reference sequence). Deletions cut 6 bases from V and 1 base from J, with 12 bases between.

This clonotype was counted only a few times. The chain employs TRBV18 and TRBJ1-2, with D unresolved. Trimming stripped 4 bases from V and 4 bases from J, with 16 bases between. Germline-derived CDR1 and CDR2 are KGHSH and LQKENI. The CDR3 extends over 15 amino acids. The CDR3: CASSLRQQLLYGYTF. The DNA of the CDR3 is TGTGCCAGCTCACTCCGTCAGCAGCTTCTCTATGGCTACACCTTC. Supplemented by reference TRBV18 and TRBJ1-2, the full variable domain reads NAGVMQNPRHLVRRRGQEARLRCSPMKGHSHVYWYRQLPEEGLKFMVYLQKENIIDESGMPKERFSAEFPKEGPSILRIQQVVRGDSAAYFCASSLRQQLLYGYTFGSGTRLTVV.

The J gene is TRBJ2-2, the V gene TRBV7-9; D is ambiguous. V was trimmed by 5 bases and J by 2 bases, leaving 18 bases between them. CDR3 length: 17 residues. Germline CDR1 reads SEHNR; CDR2 reads FQNEAQ (reference sequence). DNA of the CDR3: TGTGCCAGCAGCCATCCTGGGATGCTGTCAAACACCGGGGAGCTGTTTTTT. It encodes CASSHPGMLSNTGELFF.

This clonotype was counted only a few times. The genes are TRBV9 and TRBJ1-2; 7 nucleotides align to TRBD1. The CDR3 contains 16 residues. Germline CDR1 SGDLS, CDR2 YYNGEE. The J segment lost 8 bases and the V segment lost 3 bases, leaving 16 bases of the junction unmatched. Here the CDR3 reads CASSATPGTDLWGYTF. The DNA for the CDR3 is TGTGCCAGCAGCGCTACTCCTGGGACAGACTTATGGGGCTACACCTTC.

Worth noting for this clonotype: A much larger clone sits a single nucleotide away, making a read error possible. This chain joins TRBV10-3 and TRBJ2-3; 14 bases fit TRBD2. This CDR3 spans 17 amino acids. The germline V gene encodes CDR1 ENHRY and CDR2 SYGVKD. Trimming cost V 3 bases and J 4 bases; bases outside gene matches: 6. The CDR3 sequence is CAISDRTSGRTADTQYF. As DNA, the CDR3 is TGTGCCATCAGTGACCGGACTAGCGGGAGGACCGCAGATACGCAGTATTTT.

This chain joins TRBV20-1 and TRBJ2-2; TRBD1 is a possible D gene (6 bases). The CDR3 has 14 residues. V lost 3 bases to trimming and J lost 4 bases, with 12 bases between them. CDR1 and CDR2 from the germline V gene are DFQATT and SNEGSKA (reference sequence). The CDR3 reads CSASSGGPTGELFF. The CDR3 coding sequence is TGCAGTGCTAGTTCTGGGGGCCCCACCGGGGAGCTGTTTTTT.